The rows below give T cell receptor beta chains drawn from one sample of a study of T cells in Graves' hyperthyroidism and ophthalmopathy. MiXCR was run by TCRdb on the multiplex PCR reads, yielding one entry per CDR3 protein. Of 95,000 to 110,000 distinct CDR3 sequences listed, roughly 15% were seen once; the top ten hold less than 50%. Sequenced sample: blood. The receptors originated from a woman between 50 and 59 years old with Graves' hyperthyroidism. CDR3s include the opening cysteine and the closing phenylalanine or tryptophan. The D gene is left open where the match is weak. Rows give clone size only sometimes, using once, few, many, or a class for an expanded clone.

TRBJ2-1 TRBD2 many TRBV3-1 TGTGCCAGCAGGTTAGCACTAGCGGGATATGAGCAGTTCTTC CASRLALAGYEQFF
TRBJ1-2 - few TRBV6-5 TGTGCCAGCAGTTACGCAGGGGCCCTTAGGGATGGCTACACCTTC CASSYAGALRDGYTF
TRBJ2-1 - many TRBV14 TGTGCCAGCAGCCCGCTCGAGGGATCCTACAATGAGCAGTTCTTC CASSPLEGSYNEQFF
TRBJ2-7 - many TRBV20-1 TGCAGTGCTAGAGTCGCGCGGGACGGGACGTACGAGCAGTACTTC CSARVARDGTYEQYF
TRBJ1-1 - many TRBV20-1 TGCAGTGCTCGTAATGACAGAAACACTGAAGCTTTCTTT CSARNDRNTEAFF
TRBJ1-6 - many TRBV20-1 TGCAGTGCTAGAATCGGGGGGTGGGGTGCAGGGGTTGGTTCACCCCTCCACTTT CSARIGGWGAGVGSPLHF
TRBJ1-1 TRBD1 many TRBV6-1 TGTGCCAGCATTAAGGACAGGGGCGACACTGAAGCTTTCTTT CASIKDRGDTEAFF
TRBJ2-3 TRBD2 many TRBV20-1 TGCAGTGCCTTATCCGGGACTAGCGGGAGAGGAGGTAGCACAGATACGCAGTATTTT CSALSGTSGRGGSTDTQYF
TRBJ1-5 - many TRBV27 TGTGCCAGCATGCTGACGGACGGTCAGCCCCAGCATTTT CASMLTDGQPQHF
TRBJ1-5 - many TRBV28 TGTGCCAGCAGTGGCCAAGATTCCGGCGGGCAGCCCCAGCATTTT CASSGQDSGGQPQHF
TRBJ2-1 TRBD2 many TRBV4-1 TGCGCCAGCAGCCGAGGACTAGCGGGAGGTAGGTCGGGCTACAATGAGCAGTTCTTC CASSRGLAGGRSGYNEQFF
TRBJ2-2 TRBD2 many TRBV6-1 TGTGCCAGCAGGAGAATGGAGCGGGAAGTCACCGGGGAGCTGTTTTTT CASRRMEREVTGELFF
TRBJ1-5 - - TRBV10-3 TGTGCCATCAGGGGAGTTACCAATCAGCCCCAGCATTTT CAIRGVTNQPQHF
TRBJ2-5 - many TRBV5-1 TGCGCCAGCAGCTCCGCAGAGTATCAGACCCAGTACTTC CASSSAEYQTQYF
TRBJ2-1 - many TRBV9 TGTGCCAGCAGCGTAGGTTGGCTTGACAATGAGCAGTTCTTC CASSVGWLDNEQFF
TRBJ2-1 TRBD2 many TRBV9 TGTGCCAGCAGCGTAGCTTTGCGGGAGATAGACAATGAGCAGTTCTTC CASSVALREIDNEQFF
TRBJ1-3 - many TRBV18 TGTGCCAGCTCACCAAAAGCAGCTGGAAACACCATATATTTT CASSPKAAGNTIYF
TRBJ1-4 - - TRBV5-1 TGCGCCAGCAGAGGGGGGCAGGGAGGTGAAAAACTGTTTTTT CASRGGQGGEKLFF
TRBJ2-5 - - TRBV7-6 TGTGCCAGCAGCCTAGGCCCCGGCCGGGAGACCCAGTACTTC CASSLGPGRETQYF
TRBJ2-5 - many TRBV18 TGTGCCAGCTCACCACCGGTGCTAGGGACCGCTACCGGCCAAGAGACCCAGTACTTC CASSPPVLGTATGQETQYF
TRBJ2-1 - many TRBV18 TGTGCCAGCTCACCACGGTCAGTTAGTCGGAATGAGCAGTTCTTC CASSPRSVSRNEQFF
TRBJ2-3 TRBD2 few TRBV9 TGTGCCAGCAGCGGGACTAGCGGGAGGGCAGATACGCAGTATTTT CASSGTSGRADTQYF
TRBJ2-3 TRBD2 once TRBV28 TGTGCCAGCAGTTTAGCCCTGGGACTAGCGGAGGCCCGTTATGATACGCAGTATTTT CASSLALGLAEARYDTQYF
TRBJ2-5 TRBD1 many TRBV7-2 TGTGCCAGCAGCCGAGTGACCGGGACAGGGCCTCAAGAGACCCAGTACTTC CASSRVTGTGPQETQYF
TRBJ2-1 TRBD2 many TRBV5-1 TGCGCCAGCAGCTTCCTGACTTTACTAGCGGGGGTCTACAATGAGCAGTTCTTC CASSFLTLLAGVYNEQFF
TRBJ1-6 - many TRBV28 TGTGCCAGCAGTTTCACACCCCGGGGGCAGGGTTCACCCCTCCACTTT CASSFTPRGQGSPLHF
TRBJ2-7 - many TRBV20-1 TGCAGTGCTAGAGAGGCTCCAGGGACCGCGGGACGCTACGAGCAGTACTTC CSAREAPGTAGRYEQYF
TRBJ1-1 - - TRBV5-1 TGCGCCAGCAGGGGGGTCTTAAACACTGAAGCTTTCTTT CASRGVLNTEAFF
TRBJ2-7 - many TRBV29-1 TGCAGCGCCAGGTGGGGTAGCGGCAACGAGCAGTACTTC CSARWGSGNEQYF
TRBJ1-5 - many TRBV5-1 TGCGCCAGCAGCTCGGGAACCCGGGGTCAGCCCCAGCATTTT CASSSGTRGQPQHF
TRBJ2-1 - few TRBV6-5 TGTGCCAGCAGTTACTCGAGGGTCGGTGAGCAGTTCTTC CASSYSRVGEQFF
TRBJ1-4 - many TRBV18 TGTGCCAGCTCACCGAGACCTAATGAAAAACTGTTTTTT CASSPRPNEKLFF
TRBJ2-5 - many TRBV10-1 TGCGCCAGCAGCCTTCGAGCGGTCCCGTACCAAGAGACCCAGTACTTC CASSLRAVPYQETQYF
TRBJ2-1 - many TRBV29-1 TGCAGTACTAAAGACCGACTAGTTTATGAGCAGTTCTTC CSTKDRLVYEQFF
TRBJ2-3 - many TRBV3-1 TGTGCCAGCAGCCAAGTGTCTGGTGGTACGCAGTATTTT CASSQVSGGTQYF
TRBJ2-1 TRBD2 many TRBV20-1 TGCAGGACTGGGACTAGCGGGGACAATGAGCAGTTCTTC CRTGTSGDNEQFF
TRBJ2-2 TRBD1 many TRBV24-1 TGTGCCACCAGTGACCCGGGACAGGGGCCATGGGAGCTGTTTTTT CATSDPGQGPWELFF